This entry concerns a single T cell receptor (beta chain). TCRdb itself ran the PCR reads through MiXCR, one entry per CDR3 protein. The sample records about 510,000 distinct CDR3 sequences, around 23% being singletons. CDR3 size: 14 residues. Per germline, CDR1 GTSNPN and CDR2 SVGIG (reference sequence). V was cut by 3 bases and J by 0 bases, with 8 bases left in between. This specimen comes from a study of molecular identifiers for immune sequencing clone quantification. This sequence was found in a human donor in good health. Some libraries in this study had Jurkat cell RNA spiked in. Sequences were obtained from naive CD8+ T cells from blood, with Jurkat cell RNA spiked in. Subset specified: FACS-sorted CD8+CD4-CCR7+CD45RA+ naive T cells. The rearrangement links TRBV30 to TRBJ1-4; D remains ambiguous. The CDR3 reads CAWSPFTTNEKLFF. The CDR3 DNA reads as TGTGCCTGGAGCCCCTTTACAACTAATGAAAAACTGTTTTTT. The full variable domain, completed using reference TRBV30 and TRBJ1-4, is SQTIHQWPATLVQPVGSPLSLECTVEGTSNPNLYWYRQAAGRGLQLLFYSVGIGQISSEVPQNLSASRPQDRQFILSSKKLLLSDSGFYLCAWSPFTTNEKLFFGSGTQLSVL.